This TCR beta chain came from a study of cytomegalovirus exposure and HLA in healthy donors. The CDR3 extends over 13 amino acids. V was shortened by 5 bases and J by 9 bases, with 13 bases between the two germline ends. In germline, CDR1 is PRHDT, CDR2 FYEKMQ (reference sequence). Amplification used 60 Vbeta primers and 13 Jbeta primers. TCRdb keeps only in-frame clones here, not all; method: immunoSEQ multiplex PCR. The sample lists about 150,000 clones; approximately 80% were seen once. The specimen sequenced was PBMCs. The chain couples TRBV13 to TRBJ2-2, with D maybe TRBD1 (5 bases). This clonotype originated in a male donor in good health and CMV-seronegative. CDR3 sequence: CASSVPGNRELFF. The CDR3, as DNA: TGTGCCAGCAGCGTCCCAGGGAATCGGGAGCTGTTTTTT.